A single sample gave rise to the 28 T cell receptor beta chains below, sequenced in a study of blood T cells in healthy people across ages. Using a J-beta primer mix together with a sample-barcoded 5' primer, a second PCR was run for 7 to 11 cycles. A single record per CDR3 protein comes from TCRdb applying MiXCR to the 5' RACE reads. The sample has around 2 million distinct CDR3 sequences; around 40% are singletons. Sequencing used blood. The receptor set was obtained from a human donor in good health.

The V call is TRBV7-2, the J call TRBJ1-5; D gene uncertain. The V and J ends lost 2 bases and 7 bases respectively, with 9 bases between them. The CDR3 runs 13 residues. Per the germline V gene, CDR1 is SGHTA and CDR2 is FQGNSA. The CDR3 spells CASSLSMGQPQHF. The CDR3 DNA is TGTGCCAGCAGCTTAAGTATGGGCCAGCCCCAGCATTTT.

J is TRBJ2-3 and V is TRBV5-1; 8 bases are shared with TRBD2. Germline values: CDR1 SGHRS, CDR2 YFSETQ. With V trimmed by 2 bases and J by 4 bases, 12 bases remained unmatched. The CDR3 is 17 amino acids. This CDR3 reads CASSFVRGTSRADTQYF. The CDR3 nucleotides are TGCGCCAGCAGCTTTGTCCGCGGGACTAGTCGAGCAGATACGCAGTATTTT. The entire variable domain, with the rest obtained from reference TRBV5-1 and TRBJ2-3, is as follows: KAGVTQTPRYLIKTRGQQVTLSCSPISGHRSVSWYQQTPGQGLQFLFEYFSETQRNKGNFPGRFSGRQFSNSRSEMNVSTLELGDSALYLCASSFVRGTSRADTQYFGPGTRLTVL.

The chain links TRBV5-5 to TRBJ2-3; the D call may be TRBD1 or TRBD2 (5 bases each). The CDR3 totals 16 residues. The germline V gene encodes CDR1 SGHKS and CDR2 YYEKEE (reference sequence). The ends were cut back, 0 bases at V and 2 bases at J, with 13 bases in the middle. CDR3 sequence (DNA): TGTGCCAGCAGCTTGGCGGGGACCCCCTCCACAGATACGCAGTATTTT. Protein product: CASSLAGTPSTDTQYF.

This clonotype was recorded a few times. V gene TRBV15 combines with J gene TRBJ2-2; D call uncertain. With 1 base removed from V and 3 bases from J, the gap between germline ends came to 6 bases. Looked up from germline, CDR1 is LNHNV and CDR2 is YYDKDF (reference sequence). This CDR3 spans 14 amino acids. The CDR3 is CATSRVVDTGELFF. The DNA of the CDR3 is TGTGCCACCAGCAGAGTTGTCGACACCGGGGAGCTGTTTTTT.

The CDR3 coding sequence is TGCGCCAGCAGCTCCCTTGGCAATTCCCCCGAAAAACTGTTTTTT. Encoded protein: CASSSLGNSPEKLFF. The rearrangement links TRBV5-1 to TRBJ1-4; D is undetermined. The CDR3 spans 15 residues. Trimming pared 3 bases from V and 8 bases from J, leaving 17 bases between. The V gene's germline CDR1 is SGHRS and CDR2 YFSETQ.

This clonotype was found a few times. The chain recombines TRBV12-3 or TRBV12-4 with TRBJ1-1; unclear D gene. This CDR3 is 11 amino acids long. Trimming took 3 bases from V and 11 from J, leaving 10 bases between them. CDR3 sequence reads: CASSFPGMAFF. In nucleotides, the CDR3 is TGTGCCAGCAGTTTCCCCGGGATGGCTTTCTTT.

This clonotype has more than one count but fewer than ten. V and J are TRBV7-6 and TRBJ2-1; unclear D gene. V lost 5 bases and J 6 bases, leaving 11 bases between the germline ends. The germline V gene encodes CDR1 SGHVS and CDR2 FNYEAQ. CDR3 size: 13 residues. The CDR3 coding sequence is TGTGCCAGCAGCCAGCTGGACGGCAATGAGCAGTTCTTC. Amino acids: CASSQLDGNEQFF. Full variable domain (rest looked up from reference TRBV7-6 and TRBJ2-1): GAGVSQSPRYKVTKRGQDVALRCDPISGHVSLYWYRQALGQGPEFLTYFNYEAQQDKSGLPNDRFSAERPEGSISTLTIQRTEQRDSAMYRCASSQLDGNEQFFGPGTRLTVL.

The rearrangement links TRBV7-2 to TRBJ1-2, with D tentatively TRBD1 (5 bases). This CDR3 is 12 amino acids long. Trimming took 5 bases from V and 6 from J, leaving 10 bases between them. The V gene's germline CDR1 is SGHTA and CDR2 FQGNSA. In DNA form, the CDR3 reads TGTGCCAGCAGCGCGACAGAAGATGGCTACACCTTC. Protein: CASSATEDGYTF. The full variable domain, rest sourced from reference TRBV7-2 and TRBJ1-2, is GAGVSQSPSNKVTEKGKDVELRCDPISGHTALYWYRQSLGQGLEFLIYFQGNSAPDKSGLPSDRFSAERTGGSVSTLTIQRTQQEDSAVYLCASSATEDGYTFGSGTRLTVV.

This chain uses TRBV6-1 with TRBJ1-5; weak D call: TRBD1 (6 bases). The CDR3 sequence is 16 residues long. Per germline, CDR1 MNHNS and CDR2 SASEGT. The V and J ends lost 5 bases and 3 bases respectively, with 17 bases between them. CDR3 sequence: CASSPQGGANNQPQHF. DNA of the CDR3: TGTGCCAGCAGTCCACAAGGGGGTGCAAACAATCAGCCCCAGCATTTT.

Details on this clonotype: The germline gene is not matched at one end of the junction; a read error may be the cause. This chain joins TRBV9 and TRBJ2-2, with 9 nucleotides matching TRBD1. The length of the CDR3 is 16 residues. CDR1 is SGDLS, CDR2 YYNGEE, per germline. CDR3 sequence (DNA): TGTGCCCGCAGCAAACAGGGGGCAATGAACACCGGGGAGCTGTTTTTT. Its protein is CARSKQGAMNTGELFF.

The chain employs TRBV29-1 and TRBJ2-3, with 7 bases identical to TRBD2. Germline V gene data show CDR1 as SQVTM and CDR2 as ANQGSEA. CDR3 size: 15 residues. The V gene end was trimmed by 2 bases and the J gene end by 4 bases; junction bases not matched to a gene: 9. The CDR3 here is CSVEMTGTIPDTQYF. CDR3 DNA: TGCAGCGTTGAAATGACGGGGACTATTCCAGATACGCAGTATTTT.

This clonotype occurred a few times. The rearrangement joins TRBV14 to TRBJ2-5, with 7 bases aligning to TRBD1. Germline V gene lookup returns CDR1 SGHDN and CDR2 FVKESK. The CDR3 is made up of 14 amino acids. The V gene end was trimmed by 5 bases and the J gene end by 2 bases; junction bases not matched to a gene: 5. CDR3 amino acids: CASSWTGTQETQYF. DNA of the CDR3: TGTGCCAGCAGCTGGACAGGAACTCAAGAGACCCAGTACTTC.

The table lists this clonotype with a count of one. The V gene is TRBV29-1, the J gene TRBJ2-5, with TRBD1 matching over 7 bases. V shed 4 bases and J 0 bases; nucleotides not matched to a gene: 8. From germline, CDR1 is SQVTM and CDR2 ANQGSEA. CDR3 size: 15 residues. The CDR3 is CSVAWDSQYQETQYF. The CDR3 DNA reads TGCAGCGTTGCCTGGGACAGCCAGTACCAAGAGACCCAGTACTTC.

For this clonotype: The junction does not match germline at one end; this may be a read error. The genes are TRBV20-1 and TRBJ2-1; tentatively, D is TRBD1 (5 bases). The CDR3 loop spans 14 amino acids. The germline gives CDR1 DFQATT, CDR2 SNEGSKA (reference sequence). The CDR3 DNA sequence: TGCAGTGCTAGAGATGGGGCTAGGTTCGATGAGCGGTTCTTC. It is translated as CSARDGARFDERFF.

This clonotype occurred a few times. The V gene is TRBV5-1, the J gene TRBJ2-6, with 8 positions matching TRBD2. V gave up 4 bases and J gave up 2 bases; unmatched junction bases: 2. CDR3 length: 15 amino acids. Germline loops: CDR1 SGHRS, CDR2 YFSETQ. Here the CDR3 reads CASSPGRAGANVLTF. Here the CDR3 DNA reads TGCGCCAGCAGCCCCGGGAGGGCTGGGGCCAACGTCCTGACTTTC.

CDR3 coding DNA: TGTGCCAGCAGTGCCGGGGCCGGAGTCCCCGACAATGAGCAGTTCTTC. This encodes CASSAGAGVPDNEQFF. This rearrangement joins TRBV2 to TRBJ2-1, with D perhaps TRBD1 or TRBD2 (5 bases each). The CDR3 covers 16 residues. The V gene lost 4 bases and the J gene lost 5 bases, with 18 bases spanning the gap. The germline V gene has CDR1 SNHLY and CDR2 FYNNEI.

This chain joins TRBV29-1 and TRBJ2-3; perhaps TRBD1 as D (6 bases). This CDR3 has 14 amino acids. CDR1 SQVTM and CDR2 ANQGSEA come from the germline V gene. Trimming removed 7 bases from V and 0 bases from J, with 14 bases in between. CDR3 amino acids: CSADGRGSTDTQYF. CDR3 sequence (DNA): TGCAGCGCTGACGGCAGGGGTAGCACAGATACGCAGTATTTT.

The chain uses TRBV29-1 and TRBJ2-5; 8 positions match TRBD1. CDR1 and CDR2 from the germline V gene are SQVTM and ANQGSEA. This CDR3 has 16 amino acids. Trimming took 8 bases from V and 10 from J; bases not matched to a gene: 24. The CDR3 protein is CSTLQGAGLDVDGQYF. The CDR3 DNA sequence: TGCAGCACCCTGCAGGGGGCAGGCCTAGACGTGGACGGCCAGTACTTC.

This clonotype was seen a handful of times. V is TRBV6-2 or TRBV6-3 and J is TRBJ1-2; a possible D gene is TRBD1 (6 bases). Trimming removed 10 bases at V and 4 bases at J, with 19 bases between. CDR3 length: 14 amino acids. The germline V gene encodes CDR1 MNHEY and CDR2 SVGEGT. The CDR3 nucleotides read TGTGCCACTTATCAGACAGGAGACACCTATGGCTACACCTTC. It translates to CATYQTGDTYGYTF.

The rearrangement uses TRBV20-1 and TRBJ2-6; D remains ambiguous. The CDR3 is 14 residues long. V lost 7 bases and J 0 bases, leaving 10 bases between the germline ends. Germline lookup yields CDR1 DFQATT and CDR2 SNEGSKA (reference sequence). In nucleotides, the CDR3 is TGCAGTGGGGTCCCATTCTCTGGGGCCAACGTCCTGACTTTC. Translating gives CSGVPFSGANVLTF.

The CDR3 region has the DNA TGTGCCAGCAGTGAATTATACCTACAGGGTCTTGTTAAAGCTTTCTTT. Its translation: CASSELYLQGLVKAFF. The chain carries TRBV6-1 and TRBJ1-1; TRBD1 is a possible D gene (6 bases). The CDR3 consists of 16 residues. The V gene lost 2 bases and the J gene lost 9 bases, with 22 bases spanning the gap. The V gene's germline CDR1 is MNHNS and CDR2 SASEGT.

The rearrangement uses TRBV7-2 and TRBJ2-5, with 7 bases matching TRBD1. Germline CDR1 and CDR2: SGHTA and FQGNSA. With V trimmed by 6 bases and J by 5 bases, 12 bases remained unmatched. The CDR3 spans 15 residues. For the CDR3, the DNA is TGTGCCAGCAGTCCCTACAGGGGTACAGGGGAGACCCAGTACTTC. It codes for CASSPYRGTGETQYF. Drawing the rest from reference TRBV7-2 and TRBJ2-5, the complete variable domain is GAGVSQSPSNKVTEKGKDVELRCDPISGHTALYWYRQSLGQGLEFLIYFQGNSAPDKSGLPSDRFSAERTGGSVSTLTIQRTQQEDSAVYLCASSPYRGTGETQYFGPGTRLLVL.

The rearrangement uses TRBV15 and TRBJ2-7; no clear D gene. The V gene lost 0 bases and the J gene lost 0 bases, with 15 bases spanning the gap. The CDR3 length is 17 residues. Germline assignment: CDR1 LNHNV and CDR2 YYDKDF (reference sequence). CDR3 bases: TGTGCCACCAGCAGAGATTTGTCAGTAGTAAGCTCCTACGAGCAGTACTTC. Amino acids: CATSRDLSVVSSYEQYF.

J is TRBJ1-2 and V is TRBV12-3 or TRBV12-4; D is unresolved. This CDR3 contains 14 residues. Trimming took 8 bases from V and 7 from J, leaving 20 bases between them. CDR3 bases: TGTGCCAGCGACCCTAGATGGGGTGGAGGTGGCTACACCTTC. Protein: CASDPRWGGGGYTF.

CDR3: CASSPPFTPTDTQYF. The DNA for the CDR3 is TGTGCCAGCAGTCCCCCCTTTACACCTACAGATACGCAGTATTTT. The rearrangement uses TRBV12-3 or TRBV12-4 and TRBJ2-3, with no clear D. Trimming removed 5 bases from V and 3 bases from J, with 15 bases in between. The CDR3 is 15 amino acids.

This clonotype was counted between two and nine times. The chain has TRBV28 and TRBJ1-2; D is ambiguous. V lost 7 bases to trimming and J lost 4 bases, with 13 bases between them. Germline V gene lookup returns CDR1 MDHEN and CDR2 SYDVKM. This CDR3 contains 13 residues. The CDR3 DNA sequence: TGTGCCAGCAAGGTAGCTGCAAGCTATGGCTACACCTTC. Amino acids: CASKVAASYGYTF.

Only one count was recorded for this clonotype. J is TRBJ2-3 and V is TRBV11-1; D gene uncertain. This CDR3 has 16 residues. Trimming removed 0 bases at V and 2 bases at J, with 12 bases between. CDR1 is SGHAT and CDR2 is FQDESV in the germline V gene (reference sequence). The CDR3 loop is CASSLALNRATDTQYF. The DNA of the CDR3 is TGTGCCAGCAGCTTAGCGTTGAACCGTGCCACAGATACGCAGTATTTT.

CDR3 amino acids: CASSQFVTYEQYF. The CDR3 nucleotides are TGCGCCAGCAGCCAATTTGTTACCTACGAGCAGTACTTC. The chain links TRBV4-3 to TRBJ2-7; D not resolved. There are 13 residues in the CDR3. The germline V gene encodes CDR1 LGHNA and CDR2 YSLEER. V dropped 2 bases and J dropped 2 bases, with 7 bases sitting between them.